This T cell receptor (beta chain) was identified during a study of T cell responses to AZD1222 COVID-19 vaccine. Germline V gene sequence: CDR1 KGHSH, CDR2 LQKENI. The CDR3 is 15 amino acids. Trimming removed 3 bases from V and 4 bases from J; junction bases left unmatched: 8. Overall study results and limits: Two AZD1222 doses significantly raised spike-specific TCR breadth and depth over controls. Only a handful of AZD1222 recipients tested seropositive at baseline. Every sample of the repertoires postdated the peak T cell response. Reportedly, nearly half the spike-specific TCRs target unmutated variant regions.

With respect to this clone: What it binds is not known.

This table comes from immunoSEQ multiplex PCR, and its TCRdb copy is limited to in-frame clones, with some not included. The sample contains 150,000 to 250,000 clones, roughly 92% of which appear only once. V is TRBV18 and J is TRBJ1-1, with TRBD1 matching 7 bases. This TCR derives from an adult who received the AZD1222 COVID-19 vaccine. Sequencing used peripheral blood, obtained 28 days after the second AZD1222 dose. The CDR3 spells CASSPGQALLTEAFF. The CDR3 nucleotides read TGTGCCAGCTCACCTGGACAGGCTTTACTCACTGAAGCTTTCTTT.